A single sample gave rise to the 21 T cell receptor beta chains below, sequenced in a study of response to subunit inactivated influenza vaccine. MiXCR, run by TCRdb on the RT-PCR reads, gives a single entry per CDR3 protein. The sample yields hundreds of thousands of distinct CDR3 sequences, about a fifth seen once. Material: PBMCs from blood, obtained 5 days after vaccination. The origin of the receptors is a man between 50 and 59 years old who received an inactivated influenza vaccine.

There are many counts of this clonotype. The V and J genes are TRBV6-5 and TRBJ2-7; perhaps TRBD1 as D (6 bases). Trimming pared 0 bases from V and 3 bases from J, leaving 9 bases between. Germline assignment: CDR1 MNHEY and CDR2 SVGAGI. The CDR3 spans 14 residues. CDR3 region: CASSYSYRDYEQYF. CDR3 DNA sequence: TGTGCCAGCAGTTACTCTTACAGGGACTACGAGCAGTACTTC.

This chain's CDR3 is CASSSTGGLYGYTF. CDR3 nucleotides: TGCGCCAGCAGCAGTACAGGGGGCCTCTATGGCTACACCTTC. The chain carries TRBV5-1 and TRBJ1-2, with 9 bases fitting TRBD1. V trimming: 4 bases; J trimming: 4 bases; junction bases outside the gene matches: 5. This CDR3 contains 14 residues. Looked up from germline, CDR1 is SGHRS and CDR2 is YFSETQ.

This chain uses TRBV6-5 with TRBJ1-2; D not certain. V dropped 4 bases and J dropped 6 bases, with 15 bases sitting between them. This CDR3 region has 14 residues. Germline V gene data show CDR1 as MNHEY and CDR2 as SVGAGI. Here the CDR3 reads CASSFPNGRDGYTF. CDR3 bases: TGTGCCAGCAGTTTTCCGAATGGGAGGGATGGCTACACCTTC.

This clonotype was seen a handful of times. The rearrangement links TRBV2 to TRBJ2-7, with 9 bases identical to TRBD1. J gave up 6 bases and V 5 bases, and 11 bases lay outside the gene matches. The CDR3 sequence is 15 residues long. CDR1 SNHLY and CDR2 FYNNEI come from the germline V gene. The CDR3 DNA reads TGTGCCAGCAGTCTGGACAGGGGAATTCTCTCCGAGCAGTACTTC. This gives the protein CASSLDRGILSEQYF. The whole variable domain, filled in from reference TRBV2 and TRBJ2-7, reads EPEVTQTPSHQVTQMGQEVILRCVPISNHLYFYWYRQILGQKVEFLVSFYNNEISEKSEIFDDQFSVERPDGSNFTLKIRSTKLEDSAMYFCASSLDRGILSEQYFGPGTRLTVT.

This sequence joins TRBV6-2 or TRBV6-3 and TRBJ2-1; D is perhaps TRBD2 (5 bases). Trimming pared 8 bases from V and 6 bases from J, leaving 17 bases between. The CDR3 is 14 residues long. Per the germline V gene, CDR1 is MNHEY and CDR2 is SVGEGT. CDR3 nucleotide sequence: TGTGCCAGCGCGGAACTCCAGCGGACCAATGAGCAGTTCTTC. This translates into CASAELQRTNEQFF.

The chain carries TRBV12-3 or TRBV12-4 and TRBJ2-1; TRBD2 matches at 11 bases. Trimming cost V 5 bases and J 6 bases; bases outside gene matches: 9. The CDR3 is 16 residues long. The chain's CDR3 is CASSPVTSGKFNEQFF. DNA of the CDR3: TGTGCCAGCAGTCCAGTGACTAGCGGGAAATTCAATGAGCAGTTCTTC.

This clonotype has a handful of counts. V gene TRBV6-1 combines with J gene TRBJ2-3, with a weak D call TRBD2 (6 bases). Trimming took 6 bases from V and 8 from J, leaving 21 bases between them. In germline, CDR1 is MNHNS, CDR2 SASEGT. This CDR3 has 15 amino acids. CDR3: CASRSAAGPLVTQYF. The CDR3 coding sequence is TGTGCCAGCAGGTCGGCTGCGGGGCCTTTAGTTACGCAGTATTTT.

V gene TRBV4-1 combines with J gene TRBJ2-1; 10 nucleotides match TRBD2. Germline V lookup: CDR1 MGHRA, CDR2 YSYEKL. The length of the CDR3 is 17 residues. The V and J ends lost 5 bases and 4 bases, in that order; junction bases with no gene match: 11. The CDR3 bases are TGCGCCAGCAGCTTTAGCGGGAGGACCCTCCTTTACAATGAGCAGTTCTTC. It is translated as CASSFSGRTLLYNEQFF.

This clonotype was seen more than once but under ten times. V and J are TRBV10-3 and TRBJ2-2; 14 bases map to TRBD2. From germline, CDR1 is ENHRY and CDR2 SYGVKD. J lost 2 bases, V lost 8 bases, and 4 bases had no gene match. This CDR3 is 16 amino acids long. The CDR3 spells CAIGTSGGRNTGELFF. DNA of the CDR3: TGTGCCATCGGGACTAGCGGGGGCCGAAACACCGGGGAGCTGTTTTTT.

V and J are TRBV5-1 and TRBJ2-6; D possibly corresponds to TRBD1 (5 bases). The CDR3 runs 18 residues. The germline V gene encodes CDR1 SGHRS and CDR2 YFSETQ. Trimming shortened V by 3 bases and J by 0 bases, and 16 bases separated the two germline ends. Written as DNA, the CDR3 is TGCGCCAGCAGCTCGGCAGGACACCTCATCTCTGGGGCCAACGTCCTGACTTTC. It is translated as CASSSAGHLISGANVLTF.

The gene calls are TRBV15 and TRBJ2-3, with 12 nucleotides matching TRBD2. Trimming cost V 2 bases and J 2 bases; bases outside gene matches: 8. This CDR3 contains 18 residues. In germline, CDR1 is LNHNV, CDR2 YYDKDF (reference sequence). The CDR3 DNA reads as TGTGCCACCAGCAGAACCCTAGCGGGAGGGGGTATCACAGATACGCAGTATTTT. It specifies CATSRTLAGGGITDTQYF.

CDR3 coding DNA: TGTGCCAGCTCACCAGGGACAGCCCGGGCCGAGCAGTACTTC. Its translation is CASSPGTARAEQYF. J is TRBJ2-7 and V is TRBV18; 7 nucleotides agree with TRBD1. The germline V gene has CDR1 KGHSH and CDR2 LQKENI. There are 14 residues in the CDR3. With V trimmed by 2 bases and J by 6 bases, 7 bases remained unmatched.

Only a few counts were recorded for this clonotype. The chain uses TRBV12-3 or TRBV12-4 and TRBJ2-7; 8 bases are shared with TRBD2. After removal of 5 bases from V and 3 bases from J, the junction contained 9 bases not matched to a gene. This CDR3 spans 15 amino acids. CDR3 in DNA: TGTGCCAGCAGTCATACTAGCGGAGGTATCTACGAGCAGTACTTC. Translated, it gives CASSHTSGGIYEQYF.

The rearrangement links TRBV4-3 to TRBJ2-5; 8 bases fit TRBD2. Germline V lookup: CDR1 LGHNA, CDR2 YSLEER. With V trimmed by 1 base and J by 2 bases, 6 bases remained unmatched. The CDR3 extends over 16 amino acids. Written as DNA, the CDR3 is TGCGCCAGCAGCCAAGTTGTAGCGGGAAGGCAAGAGACCCAGTACTTC. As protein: CASSQVVAGRQETQYF.

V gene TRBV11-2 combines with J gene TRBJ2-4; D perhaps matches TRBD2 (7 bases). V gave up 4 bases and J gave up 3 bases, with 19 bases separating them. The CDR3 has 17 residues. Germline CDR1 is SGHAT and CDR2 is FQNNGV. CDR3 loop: CASSSLRGADVKNIQYF. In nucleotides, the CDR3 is TGTGCCAGCAGCTCCCTCCGGGGGGCTGATGTCAAAAACATTCAGTACTTC.

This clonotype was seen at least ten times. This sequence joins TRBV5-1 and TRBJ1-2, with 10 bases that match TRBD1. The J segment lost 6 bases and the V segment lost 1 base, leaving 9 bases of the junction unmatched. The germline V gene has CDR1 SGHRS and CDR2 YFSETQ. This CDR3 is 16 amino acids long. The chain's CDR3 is CASSLLSSGTGDGYTF. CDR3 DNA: TGCGCCAGCAGCTTGCTCTCTTCCGGGACAGGGGATGGCTACACCTTC.

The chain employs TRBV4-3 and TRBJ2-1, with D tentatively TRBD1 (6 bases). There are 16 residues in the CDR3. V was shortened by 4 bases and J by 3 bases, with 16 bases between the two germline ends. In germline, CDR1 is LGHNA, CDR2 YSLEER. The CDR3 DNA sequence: TGCGCCAGCAGCCCGGGTGGAGCAGGGGTCTACAATGAGCAGTTCTTC. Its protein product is CASSPGGAGVYNEQFF.

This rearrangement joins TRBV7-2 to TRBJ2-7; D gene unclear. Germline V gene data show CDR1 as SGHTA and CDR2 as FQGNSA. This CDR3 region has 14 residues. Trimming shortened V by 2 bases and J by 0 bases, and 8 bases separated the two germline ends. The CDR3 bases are TGTGCCAGCAGCTTAACTATAAGCTCCTACGAGCAGTACTTC. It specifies CASSLTISSYEQYF.

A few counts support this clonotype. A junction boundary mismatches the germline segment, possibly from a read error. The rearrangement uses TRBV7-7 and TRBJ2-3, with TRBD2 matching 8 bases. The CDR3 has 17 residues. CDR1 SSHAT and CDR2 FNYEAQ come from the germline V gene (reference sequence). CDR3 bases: TGTGCTAGCAGCTTAGGAACAGCGGGAGTCAGAGGAGATACGCAGTATTTT. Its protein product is CASSLGTAGVRGDTQYF.

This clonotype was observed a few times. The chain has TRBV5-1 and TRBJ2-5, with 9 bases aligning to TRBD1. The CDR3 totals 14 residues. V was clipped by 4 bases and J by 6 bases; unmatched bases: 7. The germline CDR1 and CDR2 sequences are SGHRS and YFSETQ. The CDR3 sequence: CASSAGQGGQTQYF. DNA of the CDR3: TGCGCCAGCAGCGCGGGACAGGGTGGGCAGACCCAGTACTTC.

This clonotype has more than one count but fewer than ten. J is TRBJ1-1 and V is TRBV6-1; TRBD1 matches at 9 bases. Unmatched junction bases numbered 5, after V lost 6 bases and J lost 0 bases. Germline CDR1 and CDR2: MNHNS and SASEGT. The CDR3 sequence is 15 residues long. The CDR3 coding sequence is TGTGCCAGCAGCTGGACAGGGGTTATGAACACTGAAGCTTTCTTT. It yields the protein CASSWTGVMNTEAFF.